These 18 T cell receptor beta chains came from one sample sequenced in a study of monozygotic twins with inflammatory bowel disease (dated by TCRdb to between 2019 and 2020). Libraries were prepared through 5' RACE. The listed sequencing device is Illumina HiSeq 2500. Reprocessed by TCRdb, the reads give a single entry per CDR3 protein sequence, without DNA. The table of this sample itemizes around 410,000 distinct CDR3 sequences. Together, the top ten hold 2% to 3% of the sample. The sample comprised blood. The source is a human donor with ulcerative colitis or Crohn's disease, or a healthy co-twin of an affected twin (not recorded which).

The CDR3 loop is CASSFEGGRIEQYF. V gene TRBV7-2 combines with J gene TRBJ2-7; the TCRdb call, TRBD2, lacks DNA for checking. This CDR3 has 14 residues. Germline CDR1 reads SGHTA; CDR2 reads FQGNSA.

The chain couples TRBV12-3 or TRBV12-4 to TRBJ2-7; as DNA is missing, the TRBD1 call by TCRdb cannot be tested. The CDR3 runs to 14 residues. This CDR3 reads CASRAGTGNYEQYF.

CDR3 protein: CASSLVGIVDEAFF. J is TRBJ1-1 and V is TRBV5-1. This CDR3 has 14 residues. CDR1 and CDR2 (germline): SGHRS, YFSETQ.

V usage is TRBV21-1 and J usage is TRBJ2-1. TRBV21-1 is a recognized pseudogene. This CDR3 comprises 14 residues. The CDR3 loop reads CASSKCMRYNEQFF.

The gene calls are TRBV9 and TRBJ2-7; the D call of TRBD1 rests on TCRdb alone, since no DNA is present to check it. This CDR3 is built from 15 residues. Germline V gene data show CDR1 as SGDLS and CDR2 as YYNGEE. The CDR3 protein is CASSASGMSGNEQYF.

This chain uses TRBV7-9 with TRBJ2-5. The CDR3 length is 14 residues. Germline loops: CDR1 SEHNR, CDR2 FQNEAQ (reference sequence). CDR3 region: CASSLGEYQETQYF.

V usage is TRBV4-3 and J usage is TRBJ2-1; the TCRdb D gene call, TRBD2, has no DNA to confirm it. The length of the CDR3 is 15 residues. Looked up from germline, CDR1 is LGHNA and CDR2 is YSLEER. CDR3 region: CASSQLANLYNEQFF.

The CDR3 loop reads CASSYSLAFTDEQYF. This sequence joins TRBV12-3 or TRBV12-4 and TRBJ2-7; TCRdb's D gene call, TRBD2, goes unchecked for lack of DNA. The CDR3 covers 15 residues.

The genes are TRBV27 and TRBJ1-4; TCRdb gives TRBD1 as the D gene, but with no DNA this cannot be confirmed. Germline CDR1 MNHEY, CDR2 SMNVEV (reference sequence). The CDR3 length is 14 residues. Here the CDR3 reads CASSRVPNNEKLFF.

The chain links TRBV3-1 to TRBJ1-2; without DNA, the TCRdb call of TRBD1 cannot be checked. The germline CDR1 and CDR2 sequences are LGHDT and YNNKEL (reference sequence). The CDR3 length is 15 residues. Here the CDR3 reads CASSQVLRGPTGYTF. The whole variable domain, filled in from reference TRBV3-1 and TRBJ1-2, reads DTAVSQTPKYLVTQMGNDKSIKCEQNLGHDTMYWYKQDSKKFLKIMFSYNNKELIINETVPNRFSPKSPDKAHLNLHINSLELGDSAVYFCASSQVLRGPTGYTFGSGTRLTVV.

V is TRBV6-2 or TRBV6-3 and J is TRBJ2-5. Germline V gene data show CDR1 as MNHEY and CDR2 as SVGEGT. CDR3 length: 14 amino acids. CDR3: CASSYRSLQETQYF.

The rearrangement links TRBV27 to TRBJ2-3. The CDR3 length is 15 residues. Germline-derived CDR1 and CDR2 are MNHEY and SMNVEV (reference sequence). The CDR3 here is CASSLLGFDADTQYF.

The chain carries TRBV11-2 and TRBJ2-2; the TCRdb D gene call, TRBD2, has no DNA to confirm it. Germline values: CDR1 SGHAT, CDR2 FQNNGV. This CDR3 comprises 17 residues. CDR3 loop: CASSLEYSGRNTGELFF.

The CDR3 here is CASSLSGQGRPNEKLFF. This sequence joins TRBV7-2 and TRBJ1-4; the TCRdb D gene call, TRBD1, has no DNA to confirm it. Germline V gene sequence: CDR1 SGHTA, CDR2 FQGNSA. CDR3 length: 17 amino acids.

CDR3 sequence: CASSLYQNTDTQYF. This chain connects TRBV5-6 to TRBJ2-3. Germline V gene data show CDR1 as SGHDT and CDR2 as YYEEEE. The CDR3 spans 14 residues. Full variable domain (outside the CDR3, taken from reference TRBV5-6 and TRBJ2-3): DAGVTQSPTHLIKTRGQQVTLRCSPKSGHDTVSWYQQALGQGPQFIFQYYEEEERQRGNFPDRFSGHQFPNYSSELNVNALLLGDSALYLCASSLYQNTDTQYFGPGTRLTVL.

This chain connects TRBV7-2 to TRBJ1-5. CDR1 and CDR2 from the germline V gene are SGHTA and FQGNSA. CDR3 size: 13 residues. The CDR3 region is CASSFGRNQPQHF.

CDR3 sequence: CASSLQSGGGETQYF. The chain has TRBV18 and TRBJ2-5; the TCRdb call, TRBD1, lacks DNA for checking. Germline lookup yields CDR1 KGHSH and CDR2 LQKENI. There are 15 residues in the CDR3.

The V and J genes are TRBV9 and TRBJ1-6. Germline assignment: CDR1 SGDLS and CDR2 YYNGEE. The CDR3 consists of 15 residues. CDR3 sequence reads: CAGSVEGGESSPLHF.